This T cell receptor beta chain originates from a study of cytomegalovirus exposure and HLA in healthy donors. Across the study: Among the roughly 430 genotyped donors, just over 80% were placed in the Caucasian-associated ancestry cluster. General study points: A further, later analysis showed that HLA-associated TCR beta chains (compared with equally common others) were more clonally expanded. V- and J-gene trimming in TCR beta was tied to a missense DCLRE1C variant by an analysis performed later.

The sample holds one count of this clone. What it binds is unknown. CDR1 and CDR2 from the germline V gene are GTSNPN and SVGIG (reference sequence). This CDR3 spans 13 amino acids. Unmatched junction bases numbered 0, after V lost 1 base and J lost 1 base. The PCR was carried out with 60 Vbeta primers and 13 Jbeta primers. Here immunoSEQ multiplex PCR was the method, and the copy in TCRdb shows in-frame clones only, minus some. The profile shows some 130,000 clones, around 73% of them singletons. The sequence was collected from a female donor in good health and CMV-seronegative. This rearrangement joins TRBV30 to TRBJ2-5; 7 bases map to TRBD1. The sequenced material came from PBMCs. CDR3 amino acids: CAWSGDSQETQYF. The CDR3 DNA reads as TGTGCCTGGAGTGGGGACAGCCAAGAGACCCAGTACTTC.